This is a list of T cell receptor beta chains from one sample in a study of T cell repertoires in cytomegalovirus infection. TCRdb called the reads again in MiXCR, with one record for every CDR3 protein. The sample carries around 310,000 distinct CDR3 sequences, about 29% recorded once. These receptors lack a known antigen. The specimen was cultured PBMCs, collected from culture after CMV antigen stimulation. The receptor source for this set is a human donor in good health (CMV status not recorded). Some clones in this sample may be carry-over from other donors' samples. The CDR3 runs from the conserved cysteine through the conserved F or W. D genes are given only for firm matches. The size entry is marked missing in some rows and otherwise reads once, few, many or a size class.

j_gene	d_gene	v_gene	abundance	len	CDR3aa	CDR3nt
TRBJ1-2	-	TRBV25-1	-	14	CASSEEGRGYGYTF	TGTGCCAGCAGTGAAGAGGGCAGAGGTTATGGCTACACCTTC
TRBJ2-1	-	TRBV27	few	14	CASIPGGTGNEQFF	TGTGCCAGCATACCGGGGGGGACAGGTAATGAGCAGTTCTTC
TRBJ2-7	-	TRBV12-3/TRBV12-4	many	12	CASSLRAYEQYF	TGTGCCAGCAGTCTCAGGGCCTACGAGCAGTACTTC
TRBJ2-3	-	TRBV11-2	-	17	CASSLASGALSTDTQYF	TGTGCCAGCAGCTTAGCCTCAGGGGCGCTAAGCACAGATACGCAGTATTTT
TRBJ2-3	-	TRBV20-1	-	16	CSAGGGAGTITDTQYF	TGCAGTGCTGGGGGGGGCGCCGGTACGATCACAGATACGCAGTATTTT
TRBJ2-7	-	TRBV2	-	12	CASNLGVHEQYF	TGTGCCAGCAATTTGGGGGTCCACGAGCAGTACTTC
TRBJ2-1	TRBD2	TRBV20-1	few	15	CSARDQGLGDNEQFF	TGCAGTGCTAGAGACCAGGGACTAGGGGACAATGAGCAGTTCTTC
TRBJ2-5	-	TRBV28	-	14	CASSFTWGGKTQYF	TGTGCCAGCAGTTTCACATGGGGAGGAAAGACCCAGTACTTC
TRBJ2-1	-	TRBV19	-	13	CASSRTAYNEQFF	TGTGCCAGTAGTCGGACAGCCTACAATGAGCAGTTCTTC
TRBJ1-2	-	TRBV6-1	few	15	CASSRSGAPSYGYTF	TGTGCCAGCAGTCGGAGTGGCGCCCCCAGCTATGGCTACACCTTC
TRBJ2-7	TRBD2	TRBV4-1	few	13	CASSQVAGEKQYF	TGCGCCAGCAGCCAAGTGGCGGGGGAGAAGCAGTACTTC
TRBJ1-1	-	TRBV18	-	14	CASSPRAVNTEAFF	TGTGCCAGCTCACCACGGGCAGTTAACACTGAAGCTTTCTTT
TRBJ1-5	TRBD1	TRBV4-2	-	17	CASSQEGGQGGNQPQHF	TGTGCCAGCAGCCAAGAAGGGGGACAGGGAGGCAATCAGCCCCAGCATTTT
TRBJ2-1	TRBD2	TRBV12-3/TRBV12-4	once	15	CASTRGGEGYNEQFF	TGTGCCAGCACCCGCGGGGGGGAAGGCTACAATGAGCAGTTCTTC
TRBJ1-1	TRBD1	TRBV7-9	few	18	CASSLLLGDRGRGTEAFF	TGTGCCAGCAGCCTTCTCTTGGGGGACAGGGGGCGCGGGACTGAAGCTTTCTTT
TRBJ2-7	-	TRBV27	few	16	CASSLLPTRILYEQYF	TGTGCCAGCAGTTTGCTACCGACCAGAATTCTCTACGAGCAGTACTTC
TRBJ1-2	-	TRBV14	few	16	CASSQDTGQSSYGYTF	TGTGCCAGCAGCCAAGATACCGGGCAGAGCAGCTATGGCTACACCTTC
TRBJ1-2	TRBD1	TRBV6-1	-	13	CASSERQGDGYTF	TGTGCCAGCAGTGAGAGACAGGGGGACGGCTACACCTTC
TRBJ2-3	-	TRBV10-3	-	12	CAMSGSTDTQYF	TGTGCCATGAGCGGGAGCACAGATACGCAGTATTTT
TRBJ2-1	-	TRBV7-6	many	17	CASSLLRREVSYNEQFF	TGTGCCAGCAGCTTACTTAGGAGGGAAGTCTCCTACAATGAGCAGTTCTTC
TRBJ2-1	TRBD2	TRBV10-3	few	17	CALTRREWRGSYNEQFF	TGTGCCCTCACTCGGCGGGAGTGGAGAGGGTCCTACAATGAGCAGTTCTTC
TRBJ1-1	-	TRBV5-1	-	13	CASSLQLGTEAFF	TGCGCCAGCAGCCTCCAATTGGGCACTGAAGCTTTCTTT
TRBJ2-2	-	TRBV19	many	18	CASSIQEGSLSNTGELFF	TGTGCCAGTAGTATCCAGGAGGGGAGCCTTTCGAACACCGGGGAGCTGTTTTTT
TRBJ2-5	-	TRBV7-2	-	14	CASSLFQGQETQYF	TGTGCCAGCAGCTTATTTCAGGGACAAGAGACCCAGTACTTC
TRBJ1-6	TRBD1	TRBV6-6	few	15	CASSRSGGEGSPLHF	TGTGCCAGCAGTAGGTCAGGGGGGGAAGGATCACCCCTCCACTTT
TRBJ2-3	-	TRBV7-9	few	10	CASSLGHLLF	TGTGCCAGCAGCTTAGGACACCTCCTTTTT
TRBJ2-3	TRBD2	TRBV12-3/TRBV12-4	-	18	CASRAPPGLAGFTDTQYF	TGTGCCAGCAGGGCCCCACCGGGACTAGCGGGATTCACAGATACGCAGTATTTT
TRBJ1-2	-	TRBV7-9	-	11	CASSVTNGYTF	TGTGCCAGCAGCGTAACCAATGGCTACACCTTC
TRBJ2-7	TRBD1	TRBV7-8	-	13	CASSLQGTYEQYF	TGTGCCAGCAGCCTACAGGGGACCTACGAGCAGTACTTC
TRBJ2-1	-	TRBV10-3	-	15	CAISESRDAHNEQFF	TGTGCCATCAGTGAGTCGAGGGACGCCCACAATGAGCAGTTCTTC
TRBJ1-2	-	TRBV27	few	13	CASSPTLNYGYTF	TGTGCCAGCAGTCCTACACTCAACTATGGCTACACCTTC
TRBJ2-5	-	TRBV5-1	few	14	CASTTGTREGTQYF	TGCGCCAGCACGACCGGGACTCGAGAAGGGACCCAGTACTTC
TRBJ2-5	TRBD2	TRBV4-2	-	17	CASSQVGSGRAWETQYF	TGTGCCAGCAGCCAAGTGGGTAGCGGGAGGGCCTGGGAGACCCAGTACTTC
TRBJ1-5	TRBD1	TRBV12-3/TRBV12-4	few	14	CASSPTGRDQPQHF	TGTGCCAGCAGCCCGACAGGGAGGGATCAGCCCCAGCATTTT
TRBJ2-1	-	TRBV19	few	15	CASSIARGPYNEQFF	TGTGCCAGTAGTATCGCCCGGGGGCCGTACAATGAGCAGTTCTTC
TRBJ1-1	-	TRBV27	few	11	CASRTTDEAFF	TGTGCCAGCAGGACGACGGATGAAGCTTTCTTT
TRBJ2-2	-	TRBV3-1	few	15	CASSHGTLNTGELFF	TGTGCCAGCAGCCACGGGACACTGAACACCGGGGAGCTGTTTTTT
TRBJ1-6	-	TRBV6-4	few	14	CASRPGLDNSPLHF	TGTGCCAGCCGCCCGGGGCTAGATAATTCACCCCTCCACTTT
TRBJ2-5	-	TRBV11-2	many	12	CASSLDQETQYF	TGTGCCAGCAGCTTGGATCAAGAGACCCAGTACTTC
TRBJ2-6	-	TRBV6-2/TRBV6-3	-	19	CASSYVLGRGDSGANVLTF	TGTGCCAGCAGTTACGTGTTAGGCAGGGGGGACTCTGGGGCCAACGTCCTGACTTTC
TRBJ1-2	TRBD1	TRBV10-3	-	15	CAINEARQGNYGYTF	TGTGCCATCAACGAAGCCCGACAGGGAAACTATGGCTACACCTTC
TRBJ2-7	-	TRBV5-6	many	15	CASSFGDTRTYEQYF	TGTGCCAGCAGCTTCGGCGACACCCGAACCTACGAGCAGTACTTC
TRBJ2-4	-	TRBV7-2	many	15	CASSPDGTSQNIQYF	TGTGCCAGCAGCCCTGACGGGACCTCTCAAAACATTCAGTACTTC
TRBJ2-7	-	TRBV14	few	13	CASSVRGVDEQYF	TGTGCCAGCAGCGTCAGGGGTGTCGACGAGCAGTACTTC
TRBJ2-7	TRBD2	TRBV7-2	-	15	CASSLDPSGSRQQYF	TGTGCCAGCAGCTTAGACCCTAGCGGGAGTAGGCAGCAGTACTTC
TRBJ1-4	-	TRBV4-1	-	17	CASSLVGRLVANEKLFF	TGCGCCAGCAGCCTTGTGGGCCGATTGGTAGCTAATGAAAAACTGTTTTTT
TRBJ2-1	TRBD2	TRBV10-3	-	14	CAIAGGSAYNEQFF	TGTGCCATCGCTGGCGGGAGCGCCTACAATGAGCAGTTCTTC
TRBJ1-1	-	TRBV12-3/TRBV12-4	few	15	CASSLGGRMNTEAFF	TGTGCCAGCAGTTTAGGGGGCAGAATGAACACTGAAGCTTTCTTT
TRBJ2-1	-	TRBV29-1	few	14	CSVEQGPSYNEQFF	TGCAGCGTTGAACAGGGGCCCTCCTACAATGAGCAGTTCTTC
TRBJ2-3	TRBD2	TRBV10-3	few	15	CAISTSGGAEDTQYF	TGTGCCATCAGTACTAGCGGGGGGGCCGAAGATACGCAGTATTTT
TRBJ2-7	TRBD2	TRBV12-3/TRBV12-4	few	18	CASSLPGTSPQGSYEQYF	TGTGCCAGCAGCCTGCCCGGGACTAGCCCCCAAGGTTCCTACGAGCAGTACTTC
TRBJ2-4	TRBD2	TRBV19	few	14	CASSPGLAENIQYF	TGTGCCAGTAGTCCAGGACTAGCTGAAAACATTCAGTACTTC
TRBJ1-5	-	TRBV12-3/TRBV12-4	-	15	CASTMSRGGNQPQHF	TGTGCCAGCACTATGAGCAGGGGAGGCAATCAGCCCCAGCATTTT
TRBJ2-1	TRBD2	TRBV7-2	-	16	CASSSRREGGYNEQFF	TGTGCCAGCAGCTCCCGGCGGGAGGGCGGGTACAATGAGCAGTTCTTC